This passage covers 8 T cell receptor beta chains from one sample sequenced in a study of blood T cells in healthy people across ages. Primed by a sample-barcoded 5' primer and a J-beta primer mix, a second PCR proceeded for about 6 to 11 cycles. TCRdb reprocessed the 5' RACE reads via MiXCR and lists one record per CDR3 protein. The sample lists 1.5 million to 2 million distinct CDR3 sequences, 49% occurring once. Sequencing was carried out using blood. These receptors all come from a woman in her forties in good health.

V gene TRBV7-2 combines with J gene TRBJ2-7; D not certain. Per germline, CDR1 SGHTA and CDR2 FQGNSA. There are 13 residues in the CDR3. The V end lost 5 bases, the J end lost 7 bases, and 15 bases lay between the germline ends. This CDR3 reads CASSATQLGEQYF. CDR3 nucleotides: TGTGCCAGCAGCGCGACCCAGCTGGGGGAGCAGTACTTC.

CDR3 coding DNA: TGTGCCAGCAGTCACCTGGACAGGGGGCTAGGGAGCAATCAGCCCCAGCATTTT. This translates into CASSHLDRGLGSNQPQHF. The genes are TRBV27 and TRBJ1-5, with 11 bases aligning to TRBD1. After removal of 5 bases from V and 1 base from J, the junction contained 10 bases not matched to a gene. Germline-derived CDR1 and CDR2 are MNHEY and SMNVEV (reference sequence). This CDR3 spans 18 amino acids.

The chain couples TRBV3-1 to TRBJ1-6; D not certain. The ends were cut back, 3 bases at V and 0 bases at J, with 6 bases in the middle. The CDR3 runs to 15 residues. Germline CDR1 is LGHDT and CDR2 is YNNKEL (reference sequence). The CDR3 here is CASSQKSSYNSPLHF. DNA of the CDR3: TGTGCCAGCAGCCAGAAAAGCTCCTATAATTCACCCCTCCACTTT.

The chain's CDR3 is CASSFGTEYYGYTF. The CDR3 coding sequence is TGTGCCAGCAGTTTTGGGACAGAGTACTATGGCTACACCTTC. The V call is TRBV12-3 or TRBV12-4, the J call TRBJ1-2, with 7 bases matching TRBD1. The CDR3 sequence is 14 residues long. The V gene end was trimmed by 3 bases and the J gene end by 3 bases; junction bases not matched to a gene: 4.

The chain couples TRBV7-3 to TRBJ2-5, with 9 bases that match TRBD2. CDR1 and CDR2 (germline): SGHTA, FQGTGA. The CDR3 is 16 residues long. The trim removed 1 base at V and 5 bases at J, leaving 8 bases unmatched. CDR3 sequence reads: CASSLNGGGAFETQYF. DNA for the CDR3: TGTGCCAGCAGCTTAAACGGCGGGGGGGCCTTTGAGACCCAGTACTTC.

The chain links TRBV20-1 to TRBJ2-7, with D perhaps TRBD1 or TRBD2 (5 bases each). CDR1 and CDR2 (germline): DFQATT, SNEGSKA (reference sequence). V lost 0 bases, J lost 3 bases, and 12 bases lay in between. The CDR3 consists of 14 residues. CDR3 protein: CSARDRTGLYEQYF. CDR3 nucleotides: TGCAGTGCTAGAGATCGAACAGGACTCTACGAGCAGTACTTC.

The chain recombines TRBV5-4 with TRBJ1-2; D is perhaps TRBD1 (6 bases). Germline V gives CDR1 SGHNT, CDR2 YYREEE (reference sequence). Trimming shortened V by 4 bases and J by 3 bases, and 22 bases separated the two germline ends. The CDR3 has 17 residues. DNA of the CDR3: TGTGCCAGCAGCATCCCCAGGGGATCGAACTTATACTATGGCTACACCTTC. Translating it yields CASSIPRGSNLYYGYTF.

The genes are TRBV9 and TRBJ1-2, with D hard to call. V lost 0 bases to trimming and J lost 6 bases, with 18 bases between them. CDR3 size: 16 residues. Germline V gives CDR1 SGDLS, CDR2 YYNGEE. The CDR3 coding sequence is TGTGCCAGCAGCGTAGACCCCGGTGGCGGGATTGATGGCTACACCTTC. Amino acids: CASSVDPGGGIDGYTF. Together with reference TRBV9 and TRBJ1-2, the CDR3 gives the full variable domain: DSGVTQTPKHLITATGQRVTLRCSPRSGDLSVYWYQQSLDQGLQFLIQYYNGEERAKGNILERFSAQQFPDLHSELNLSSLELGDSALYFCASSVDPGGGIDGYTFGSGTRLTVV.